Reported below is one T cell receptor beta chain. This CDR3 is 15 amino acids long. The V and J ends lost 1 base and 5 bases, in that order; junction bases with no gene match: 5. Per the germline V gene, CDR1 is SGHNT and CDR2 is YYREEE (reference sequence). This sample was taken from a study of T cell changes during pregnancy in multiple sclerosis. Method: immunoSEQ multiplex PCR; TCRdb's copy keeps in-frame clones and lacks some. The table includes 95,000 to 110,000 clones, roughly 90% detected once. This receptor was obtained from a female donor in good health, enrolled as a control in a pregnancy study. The material was peripheral blood, obtained in the third trimester of pregnancy. V is TRBV5-4 and J is TRBJ2-7; 11 bases fit TRBD1. This chain's CDR3 is CASSLLGQGVDEQYF. The DNA of the CDR3 is TGTGCCAGCAGCTTGTTGGGACAGGGGGTCGACGAGCAGTACTTC.